These 26 T cell receptor beta chains originate from one sample sequenced in a study of vaccination and CD4 T cells after COVID-19. Antigens for these TCRs are unknown. Noted treatment: approximately 9-day PBMC culture with coronavirus spike peptide pools or control peptides (ViraFEST assay). Sequencing of DNA taken from cultured CD4+ T cells relied on the Oncomine TCR Beta short-read assay. A single record per CDR3 protein comes from TCRdb applying MiXCR to the PCR reads. Here the sample spans over 15,000 distinct CDR3 sequences, approximately 73% being singletons. Sequenced: CD4+ T cells from blood, cultured in vitro. These TCRs come from a human donor who had recovered from COVID-19.

V is TRBV19 and J is TRBJ2-1; a weak D match, TRBD1 (5 bases). The CDR3 runs 15 residues. V was pared by 1 base and J by 2 bases, with 9 bases between. Looked up from germline, CDR1 is LNHDA and CDR2 is SQIVND (reference sequence). The CDR3 loop is CASSIAGRAYNEQFF. The CDR3 nucleotides read TGTGCCAGTAGTATAGCGGGCAGGGCCTACAATGAGCAGTTCTTC. Based on the CDR3 plus reference TRBV19 and TRBJ2-1, the full variable domain is DGGITQSPKYLFRKEGQNVTLSCEQNLNHDAMYWYRQDPGQGLRLIYYSQIVNDFQKGDIAEGYSVSREKKESFPLTVTSAQKNPTAFYLCASSIAGRAYNEQFFGPGTRLTVL.

The rearrangement uses TRBV5-5 and TRBJ2-7; tentatively, D is TRBD2 (6 bases). V was shortened by 4 bases and J by 5 bases, with 16 bases between the two germline ends. Germline CDR1 reads SGHKS; CDR2 reads YYEKEE (reference sequence). This CDR3 comprises 14 residues. The chain's CDR3 is CASSPVAGPNEQYF. The CDR3 nucleotides are TGTGCCAGCAGCCCAGTGGCGGGGCCAAACGAGCAGTACTTC.

This clonotype was detected only once. The chain has TRBV6-2 or TRBV6-3 and TRBJ2-3, with 7 bases lining up with TRBD1. The CDR3 contains 15 residues. Looked up from germline, CDR1 is MNHEY and CDR2 is SVGEGT. Germline trimming cut 5 bases from V and 1 base from J; bases unmatched to any gene: 6. The CDR3 region has the DNA TGTGCCAGCAGTCAAGGACAGGTTGGCACAGATACGCAGTATTTT. It codes for CASSQGQVGTDTQYF.

The V call is TRBV12-3 or TRBV12-4, the J call TRBJ1-5; 11 nucleotides align to TRBD1. The ends lost 7 bases at V and 4 bases at J; junction bases unmatched: 9. The CDR3 extends over 16 amino acids. This CDR3 is CASTRGQGEGNQPQHF. The CDR3 DNA sequence: TGTGCCAGCACCCGGGGACAGGGGGAGGGGAATCAGCCCCAGCATTTT.

This chain joins TRBV6-1 and TRBJ1-1; no clear D. The V and J ends lost 6 bases and 7 bases respectively, with 12 bases between them. Germline V lookup: CDR1 MNHNS, CDR2 SASEGT. The CDR3 spans 12 residues. CDR3 region: CASSPKLDEAFF. CDR3 in DNA: TGTGCCAGCAGCCCTAAGCTAGATGAAGCTTTCTTT.

The chain employs TRBV6-2 or TRBV6-3 and TRBJ1-2; D is ambiguous. Germline assignment: CDR1 MNHEY and CDR2 SVGEGT. V dropped 2 bases and J dropped 2 bases, with 12 bases sitting between them. This CDR3 has 15 amino acids. The CDR3 spells CASSYKVAANYGYTF. CDR3 nucleotides: TGTGCCAGCAGTTACAAGGTAGCGGCGAACTATGGCTACACCTTC.

The chain employs TRBV24-1 and TRBJ2-3; TRBD2 agrees at 7 bases. This CDR3 contains 16 residues. Per the germline V gene, CDR1 is KGHDR and CDR2 is SFDVKD. With 3 bases clipped from V and 2 bases from J, the junction kept 7 bases outside the gene matches. The CDR3 coding sequence is TGTGCCACCAGTGATCCCACCCTAGCGGTCACAGATACGCAGTATTTT. It is translated as CATSDPTLAVTDTQYF.

The chain combines TRBV28 with TRBJ1-6; 7 bases map to TRBD1. In germline, CDR1 is MDHEN, CDR2 SYDVKM. Losses at the gene ends were 5 bases for V and 4 bases for J; bases not matched to a gene: 2. The CDR3 totals 14 residues. CDR3 nucleotide sequence: TGTGCCAGCAGTGGGGGACAGTATAATTCACCCCTCCACTTT. It specifies CASSGGQYNSPLHF.

This clonotype was recorded once. The chain joins TRBV28 to TRBJ1-4; tentative D call: TRBD1 (6 bases). CDR1 and CDR2 (germline): MDHEN, SYDVKM. The CDR3 spans 16 residues. V dropped 5 bases and J dropped 2 bases, with 15 bases sitting between them. The CDR3 reads CASSLYRTDTNEKLFF. Written as DNA, the CDR3 is TGTGCCAGCAGTCTCTACAGGACAGACACTAATGAAAAACTGTTTTTT.

This clonotype was counted between two and nine times. The rearrangement links TRBV20-1 to TRBJ2-7; 7 bases map to TRBD2. Germline V gene lookup returns CDR1 DFQATT and CDR2 SNEGSKA (reference sequence). The CDR3 runs 14 residues. The junction had 6 bases not matched to a gene; V was cut back by 2 bases and J by 2 bases. This CDR3 is CSARSGGATYEQYF. For the CDR3, the DNA is TGCAGTGCTAGATCGGGGGGAGCGACCTACGAGCAGTACTTC.

The genes are TRBV28 and TRBJ1-2; 7 bases are shared with TRBD1. This CDR3 is 12 amino acids long. The V gene's germline CDR1 is MDHEN and CDR2 SYDVKM. Trimming at V came to 6 bases and at J to 8 bases, leaving 6 bases not matched to a gene. The CDR3 DNA is TGTGCCAGCAGCCCGACAGGGTTAGGCTACACCTTC. Translation: CASSPTGLGYTF.

The chain couples TRBV7-6 to TRBJ1-1; 12 bases fit TRBD1. The germline CDR1 and CDR2 sequences are SGHVS and FNYEAQ. The CDR3 has 15 residues. V shed 1 base and J 11 bases; nucleotides not matched to a gene: 8. This CDR3 is CASSLVGQGASEAFF. In DNA, the CDR3 is TGTGCCAGCAGCTTAGTGGGACAGGGGGCTTCGGAGGCTTTCTTT.

V is TRBV28 and J is TRBJ2-1; D unclear. The V end was cut by 3 bases, the J end by 4 bases, with 13 bases between. The V gene's germline CDR1 is MDHEN and CDR2 SYDVKM. The CDR3 spans 15 residues. The CDR3 region has the DNA TGTGCCAGCAGTTTCCGGTTCGGAGAGTACAATGAGCAGTTCTTC. It translates to CASSFRFGEYNEQFF.

This chain joins TRBV20-1 and TRBJ1-5; D is perhaps TRBD1 (5 bases). V dropped 0 bases and J dropped 9 bases, with 18 bases sitting between them. Germline assignment: CDR1 DFQATT and CDR2 SNEGSKA (reference sequence). The CDR3 contains 15 residues. The CDR3 loop reads CSARDGAGPGAPQHF. As DNA, the CDR3 is TGCAGTGCTAGAGATGGGGCAGGCCCGGGCGCGCCCCAGCATTTT.

J is TRBJ1-4 and V is TRBV20-1; 7 nucleotides line up with TRBD1. Per the germline V gene, CDR1 is DFQATT and CDR2 is SNEGSKA (reference sequence). CDR3 length: 14 residues. V lost 0 bases, J lost 12 bases, and 10 bases stayed unmatched. CDR3 sequence: CSAREGQGVEELFF. CDR3 DNA sequence: TGCAGTGCTAGAGAAGGGCAGGGGGTAGAGGAACTGTTTTTT.

This clonotype is judged medium-sized. The rearrangement joins TRBV27 to TRBJ2-7, with TRBD2 as a possible D gene (5 bases). There are 15 residues in the CDR3. V gave up 3 bases and J gave up 0 bases, with 12 bases separating them. Germline CDR1 and CDR2: MNHEY and SMNVEV (reference sequence). The CDR3 nucleotides are TGTGCCAGCAGTTTTCTAGCAGGCGGCTCCTACGAGCAGTACTTC. Protein product: CASSFLAGGSYEQYF.

V and J are TRBV7-6 and TRBJ1-2; D remains unclear. V was shortened by 0 bases and J by 8 bases, with 19 bases between the two germline ends. Germline loops: CDR1 SGHVS, CDR2 FNYEAQ. This CDR3 region has 16 residues. The CDR3 region is CASSLAPGAYEKGYTF. CDR3 bases: TGTGCCAGCAGCTTAGCGCCGGGAGCCTACGAGAAGGGCTACACCTTC.

As concerns this clonotype: The germline gene is not matched at one end of the junction; a read error may be the cause. V gene TRBV20-1 combines with J gene TRBJ1-5, with D possibly TRBD1 on 5 matching bases. In germline, CDR1 is DFQATT, CDR2 SNEGSKA (reference sequence). This CDR3 has 13 amino acids. The CDR3 nucleotides read TGTAGTGCCCTCCGGGACCGCGATCAGCCCCAGCATTTT. As protein: CSALRDRDQPQHF.

This clonotype was observed a handful of times. The J gene is TRBJ1-1, the V gene TRBV20-1; D gene uncertain. V lost 2 bases and J lost 1, with 5 bases in between. Germline V gene sequence: CDR1 DFQATT, CDR2 SNEGSKA (reference sequence). This CDR3 contains 12 residues. CDR3 sequence (DNA): TGCAGTGCTAGACCGTCGAACACTGAAGCTTTCTTT. The encoded protein is CSARPSNTEAFF.

The chain carries TRBV7-2 and TRBJ1-1, with D possibly TRBD1 on 5 matching bases. Trimming removed 5 bases from V and 0 bases from J, with 10 bases in between. The CDR3 loop spans 14 amino acids. Per germline, CDR1 SGHTA and CDR2 FQGNSA. CDR3 nucleotide sequence: TGTGCCAGCAGCCCAGACAGACTGAACACTGAAGCTTTCTTT. Translated, it gives CASSPDRLNTEAFF. Filled out from reference TRBV7-2 and TRBJ1-1, the complete variable domain reads GAGVSQSPSNKVTEKGKDVELRCDPISGHTALYWYRQSLGQGLEFLIYFQGNSAPDKSGLPSDRFSAERTGGSVSTLTIQRTQQEDSAVYLCASSPDRLNTEAFFGQGTRLTVV.

V usage is TRBV20-1 and J usage is TRBJ2-7; 16 bases are shared with TRBD2. V was pared by 5 bases and J by 0 bases, with 4 bases of the junction left unmatched. There are 16 residues in the CDR3. Germline values: CDR1 DFQATT, CDR2 SNEGSKA (reference sequence). In DNA form, the CDR3 reads TGCAGTGCTGCCGGGACTAGCGGGAGGGACTCCTACGAGCAGTACTTC. Encoded protein: CSAAGTSGRDSYEQYF.

The chain joins TRBV9 to TRBJ2-2, with TRBD1 matching over 8 bases. Germline CDR1 reads SGDLS; CDR2 reads YYNGEE. This CDR3 contains 16 residues. The V segment lost 2 bases and the J segment 2 bases; nucleotides outside the gene matches: 5. This chain's CDR3 is CASSVLQGGNTGELFF. CDR3 sequence (DNA): TGTGCCAGCAGCGTGTTACAGGGGGGAAACACCGGGGAGCTGTTTTTT.

This sequence joins TRBV7-9 and TRBJ1-1; D gene unclear. Germline V gene sequence: CDR1 SEHNR, CDR2 FQNEAQ (reference sequence). Trimming removed 8 bases from V and 4 bases from J, with 8 bases in between. CDR3 length: 11 amino acids. The CDR3 is CASEGTTEAFF. The CDR3 coding sequence is TGTGCCAGCGAAGGTACCACTGAAGCTTTCTTT. The full variable domain, rest sourced from reference TRBV7-9 and TRBJ1-1, is DTGVSQNPRHKITKRGQNVTFRCDPISEHNRLYWYRQTLGQGPEFLTYFQNEAQLEKSRLLSDRFSAERPKGSFSTLEIQRTEQGDSAMYLCASEGTTEAFFGQGTRLTVV.

This clonotype has only one observation. The V and J genes are TRBV30 and TRBJ2-1, with a possible D match to TRBD2 (6 bases). Germline lookup yields CDR1 GTSNPN and CDR2 SVGIG (reference sequence). V lost 5 bases to trimming and J lost 2 bases, with 13 bases between them. The CDR3 runs to 14 residues. The CDR3 bases are TGTGCCTGGGGGACTCGTATCCCCTACAATGAGCAGTTCTTC. Protein sequence: CAWGTRIPYNEQFF.

This chain links TRBV24-1 with TRBJ1-3, with D uncertain. There are 11 residues in the CDR3. Germline CDR1 reads KGHDR; CDR2 reads SFDVKD. Trimming removed 10 bases from V and 7 bases from J, with 10 bases in between. The CDR3 reads CATSMGNTIYF. CDR3 bases: TGTGCCACTTCCATGGGGAACACCATATATTTT.

The chain links TRBV7-2 to TRBJ2-7; 8 bases are shared with TRBD1. This CDR3 is built from 15 residues. After removal of 5 bases from V and 0 bases from J, the junction contained 6 bases not matched to a gene. Germline values: CDR1 SGHTA, CDR2 FQGNSA. In DNA form, the CDR3 reads TGTGCCAGCAGCCCCCAGGGGGCCAGCTCCTACGAGCAGTACTTC. Encoded protein: CASSPQGASSYEQYF.